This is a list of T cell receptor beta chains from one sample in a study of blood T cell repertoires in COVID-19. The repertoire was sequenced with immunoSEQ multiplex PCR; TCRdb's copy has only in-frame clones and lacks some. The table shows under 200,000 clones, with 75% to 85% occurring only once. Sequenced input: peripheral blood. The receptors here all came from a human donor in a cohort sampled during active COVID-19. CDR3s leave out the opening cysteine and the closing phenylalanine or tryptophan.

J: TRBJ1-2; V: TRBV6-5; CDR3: ASSSPTGGNYGYT
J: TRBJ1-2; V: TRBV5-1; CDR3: ASSFRQDGYGYT
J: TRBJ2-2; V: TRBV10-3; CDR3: AISGQRGTGELF
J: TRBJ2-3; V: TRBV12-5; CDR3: ASGLVQLAGADTQY
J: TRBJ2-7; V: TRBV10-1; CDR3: ASSGRTGLSYEQY
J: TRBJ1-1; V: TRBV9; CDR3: ASSSSGRARNTEAF
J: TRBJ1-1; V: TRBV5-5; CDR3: ASSTTGEAF
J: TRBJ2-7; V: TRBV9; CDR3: ASSKLTGALYEQY
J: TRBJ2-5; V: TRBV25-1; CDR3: ASSVGGGQQTQY
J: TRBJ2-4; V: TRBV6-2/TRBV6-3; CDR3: ASSYSGREIRGGLAKNIQY
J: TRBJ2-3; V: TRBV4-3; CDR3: ASSQEGVALAGGITDTQY
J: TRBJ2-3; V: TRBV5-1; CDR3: ASSLALLAADTQY
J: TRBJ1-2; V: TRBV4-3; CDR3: ASSQGGGQGATYGYT
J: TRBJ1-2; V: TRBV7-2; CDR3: ASSPGDSSIYGYT
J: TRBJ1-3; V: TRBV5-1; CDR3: ASSLGPRGSGNTIY
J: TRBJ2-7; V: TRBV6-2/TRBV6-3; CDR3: ASSSGTSGSRWGYEQY
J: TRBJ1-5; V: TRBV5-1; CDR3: ASSLRPGGYQPQH
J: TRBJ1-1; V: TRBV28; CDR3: ASSPPTGMYTEAF
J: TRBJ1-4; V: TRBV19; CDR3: ASTLLGSATNEKLF
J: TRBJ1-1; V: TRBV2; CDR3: ASSEQGKNTEAF
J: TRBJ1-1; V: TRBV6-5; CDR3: ASSYGDRGLNTEAF
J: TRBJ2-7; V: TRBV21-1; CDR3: ARPNRAFMYEQY
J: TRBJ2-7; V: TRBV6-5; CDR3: ASRLAVSYEQY
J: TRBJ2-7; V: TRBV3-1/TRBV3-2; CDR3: ASSQPGQVSYEQY
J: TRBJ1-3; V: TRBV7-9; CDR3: ASSVQQGAGNTIY
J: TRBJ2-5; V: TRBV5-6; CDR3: ASSLPSGGETQY
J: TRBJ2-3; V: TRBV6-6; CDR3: ASSVSSGGPPGTQY